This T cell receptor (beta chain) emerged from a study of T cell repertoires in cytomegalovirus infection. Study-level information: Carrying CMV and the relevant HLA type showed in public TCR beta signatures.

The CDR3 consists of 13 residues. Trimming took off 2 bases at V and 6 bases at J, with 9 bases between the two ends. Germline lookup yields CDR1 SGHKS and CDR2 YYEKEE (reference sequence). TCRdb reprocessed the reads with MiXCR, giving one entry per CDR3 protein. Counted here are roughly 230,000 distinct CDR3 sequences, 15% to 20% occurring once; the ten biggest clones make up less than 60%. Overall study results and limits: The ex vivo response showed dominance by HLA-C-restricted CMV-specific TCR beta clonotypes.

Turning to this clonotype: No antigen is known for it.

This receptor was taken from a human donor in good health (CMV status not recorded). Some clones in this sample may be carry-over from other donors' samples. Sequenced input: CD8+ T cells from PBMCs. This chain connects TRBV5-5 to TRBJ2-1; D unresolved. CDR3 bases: TGTGCCAGCAGCTTACCCTCAAGCAATGAGCAGTTCTTC. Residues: CASSLPSSNEQFF.